The 29 T cell receptor beta chains listed next were all sequenced from one sample in a study of T cell responses to AZD1222 COVID-19 vaccine. Sequencing was performed with immunoSEQ multiplex PCR; in TCRdb, only in-frame clones are kept and a portion is missing. The sample includes about 140,000 clones, over 85% of them seen just once. The source was peripheral blood, collected on day 0 of AZD1222 vaccination. Receptor source: an adult in good health.

Notes on this clone: Distinct nucleotide sequences in the sample also encode this CDR3. The chain recombines TRBV27 with TRBJ2-1, with D tentatively TRBD2 (5 bases). V lost 2 bases and J lost 6, with 5 bases in between. Per the germline V gene, CDR1 is MNHEY and CDR2 is SMNVEV (reference sequence). The CDR3 runs 12 residues. The CDR3 reads CASSLGGNEQFF. The CDR3 DNA follows: TGTGCCAGCAGTTTAGGAGGCAATGAGCAGTTCTTC.

The genes are TRBV30 and TRBJ1-6, with 8 bases identical to TRBD1. This CDR3 is 15 amino acids long. In germline, CDR1 is GTSNPN, CDR2 SVGIG (reference sequence). After removal of 4 bases from V and 9 bases from J, the junction contained 11 bases not matched to a gene. The CDR3 bases are TGTGCCTGGATAGAGGCAGGGGGCAGGAGTTCACCCCTCCACTTT. Its translation is CAWIEAGGRSSPLHF.

The rearrangement joins TRBV28 to TRBJ2-7; 9 positions match TRBD1. The germline gives CDR1 MDHEN, CDR2 SYDVKM. Trimming cost V 3 bases and J 2 bases; bases outside gene matches: 8. The CDR3 runs to 16 residues. CDR3 sequence (DNA): TGTGCCAGCAGTTTCCCCCCCGGACAGGGGACCTACGAGCAGTACTTC. Its translation is CASSFPPGQGTYEQYF.

V and J are TRBV28 and TRBJ1-6; no reliable D call. Germline CDR1 MDHEN, CDR2 SYDVKM. The CDR3 contains 15 residues. V was clipped by 3 bases and J by 1 base, with 7 bases between them. The CDR3 reads CASSFEVSYNSPLHF. DNA of the CDR3: TGTGCCAGCAGTTTCGAGGTTTCCTATAATTCACCCCTCCACTTT.

The J gene is TRBJ2-3, the V gene TRBV5-4; D unclear. V lost 4 bases and J lost 1, with 13 bases in between. This CDR3 comprises 15 residues. Germline V gives CDR1 SGHNT, CDR2 YYREEE (reference sequence). The CDR3 here is CASSQIGFGTDTQYF. The DNA of the CDR3 is TGTGCCAGCAGCCAGATAGGATTCGGCACAGATACGCAGTATTTT.

The chain is built from TRBV7-9 and TRBJ1-2, with a possible D match to TRBD1 (6 bases). The germline V gene encodes CDR1 SEHNR and CDR2 FQNEAQ (reference sequence). The CDR3 length is 16 residues. Trimming cost V 6 bases and J 2 bases, with 19 bases left between them. The CDR3 loop reads CASSYTPGGPNYGYTF. CDR3 DNA: TGTGCCAGCAGTTATACCCCCGGGGGCCCAAACTATGGCTACACCTTC.

In DNA, the CDR3 is TGCGCCAGCAGCCGAACCCCAGGGGACGGGCCCCAGCATTTT. It is translated as CASSRTPGDGPQHF. The chain combines TRBV5-1 with TRBJ1-5, with D possibly being TRBD1 (6 bases). The CDR3 consists of 14 residues. Trimming pared 4 bases from V and 9 bases from J, leaving 17 bases between. The germline CDR1 and CDR2 sequences are SGHRS and YFSETQ. The full variable domain, its missing parts supplied by reference TRBV5-1 and TRBJ1-5, is KAGVTQTPRYLIKTRGQQVTLSCSPISGHRSVSWYQQTPGQGLQFLFEYFSETQRNKGNFPGRFSGRQFSNSRSEMNVSTLELGDSALYLCASSRTPGDGPQHFGDGTRLSIL.

J is TRBJ2-1 and V is TRBV5-1; possibly TRBD2 for D (6 bases). Trimming pared 2 bases from V and 9 bases from J, leaving 15 bases between. The CDR3 covers 14 residues. In germline, CDR1 is SGHRS, CDR2 YFSETQ. The CDR3 region is CASSLRTTQSEQFF. The CDR3 DNA is TGCGCCAGCAGCTTAAGGACTACCCAATCTGAGCAGTTCTTC. The full variable domain, in which reference TRBV5-1 and TRBJ2-1 provide the parts outside the CDR3, is KAGVTQTPRYLIKTRGQQVTLSCSPISGHRSVSWYQQTPGQGLQFLFEYFSETQRNKGNFPGRFSGRQFSNSRSEMNVSTLELGDSALYLCASSLRTTQSEQFFGPGTRLTVL.

This clone was detected only once. CDR3: CASSFDVRLVYEQYF. In nucleotides, the CDR3 is TGCGCCAGCAGCTTCGATGTGAGACTAGTGTACGAGCAGTACTTC. The gene calls are TRBV5-1 and TRBJ2-7; D is perhaps TRBD2 (6 bases). The V gene lost 2 bases and the J gene lost 4 bases, with 16 bases spanning the gap. The CDR3 is made up of 15 amino acids. Germline CDR1 and CDR2: SGHRS and YFSETQ.

The count of this clone is one. The rearrangement links TRBV28 to TRBJ1-6; the D is unclear. The germline CDR1 and CDR2 sequences are MDHEN and SYDVKM. The CDR3 is made up of 16 amino acids. The V gene lost 5 bases and the J gene lost 0 bases, with 11 bases spanning the gap. The CDR3 coding sequence is TGTGCCAGCAGTCCAGATCCGAGCTCCTATAATTCACCCCTCCACTTT. Translation: CASSPDPSSYNSPLHF.

The rearrangement uses TRBV27 and TRBJ2-3, with D possibly called TRBD1 or TRBD2 (5 bases each). This CDR3 region has 14 residues. The V end was cut by 3 bases, the J end by 8 bases, with 15 bases between. The germline gives CDR1 MNHEY, CDR2 SMNVEV (reference sequence). As DNA, the CDR3 is TGTGCCAGCAGTTTTCGGGGCCAAGGAGTTACGCAGTATTTT. Translating gives CASSFRGQGVTQYF.

This clone has only a few counts. This chain connects TRBV5-6 to TRBJ1-1; D gene unclear. The CDR3 contains 15 residues. The V end was cut by 5 bases, the J end by 3 bases, with 17 bases between. Looked up from germline, CDR1 is SGHDT and CDR2 is YYEEEE. This CDR3 reads CASRREAGKDTEAFF. DNA for the CDR3: TGTGCCAGCAGGAGGGAGGCAGGAAAAGACACTGAAGCTTTCTTT.

The rearrangement joins TRBV7-8 to TRBJ2-1; 10 bases map to TRBD2. J gave up 4 bases and V 4 bases, and 4 bases lay outside the gene matches. CDR3 length: 15 amino acids. CDR1 and CDR2 (germline): SGHVS, FQNEAQ. Here the CDR3 reads CASSSLAGGYNEQFF. The DNA of the CDR3 is TGTGCCAGCAGCTCGTTAGCGGGAGGATACAATGAGCAGTTCTTC.

About this clone: Sequence at one end of the junction differs from germline and may be a read error. CDR3 amino acids: CASSRDRRTTLSF. The CDR3 DNA reads as TGTGCCAGCTCCCGGGACCGGAGGACGACGCTTAGCTTC. The chain carries TRBV18 and TRBJ2-7, with D perhaps given as TRBD1 or TRBD2 (5 bases each). The CDR3 length is 13 residues. The germline V gene encodes CDR1 KGHSH and CDR2 LQKENI. Variable domain in full (rest from reference TRBV18 and TRBJ2-7): NAGVMQNPRHLVRRRGQEARLRCSPMKGHSHVYWYRQLPEEGLKFMVYLQKENIIDESGMPKERFSAEFPKEGPSILRIQQVVRGDSAAYFCASSRDRRTTLSFGPGTRLTVT.

The chain carries TRBV25-1 and TRBJ1-1; 8 nucleotides line up with TRBD1. Losses at the gene ends were 8 bases for V and 2 bases for J; bases not matched to a gene: 10. Looked up from germline, CDR1 is MGHDK and CDR2 is SYGVNS. The CDR3 is 15 amino acids. The CDR3 DNA is TGTGCCAGCGCTAGACAGGGGCGATTCAACACTGAAGCTTTCTTT. This sequence encodes CASARQGRFNTEAFF.

The chain employs TRBV4-2 and TRBJ2-2, with D perhaps TRBD1 or TRBD2 (5 bases each). The CDR3 totals 14 residues. Trimming left V 4 bases short and J 4 bases short, with 10 bases between. The germline CDR1 and CDR2 sequences are LGHNA and YNFKEQ. The CDR3 DNA follows: TGTGCCAGCAGCCTAGGGACGGGCACCGGGGAGCTGTTTTTT. This codes for CASSLGTGTGELFF.

The CDR3 nucleotides read TGTGCCAGCAGCTCCCCCTGGACAGGGACCTATGGCTACACCTTC. Its protein is CASSSPWTGTYGYTF. The rearrangement uses TRBV5-8 and TRBJ1-2; 8 bases are shared with TRBD1. Germline V gene sequence: CDR1 SGHTS, CDR2 YDEGEE. The junction had 8 bases not matched to a gene; V was cut back by 3 bases and J by 4 bases. This CDR3 has 15 residues.

This clone was recorded once. The V call is TRBV12-3 or TRBV12-4, the J call TRBJ1-4, with D possibly matching TRBD1 (5 bases). V dropped 5 bases and J dropped 8 bases, with 9 bases sitting between them. This CDR3 region has 12 residues. CDR3 residues: CASSRQMEKLFF. The CDR3 nucleotides are TGTGCCAGCAGTCGACAGATGGAAAAACTGTTTTTT.

This CDR3 is CASTEAAGDGSYEQYF. The CDR3 DNA follows: TGTGCCAGCACAGAAGCGGCTGGCGACGGGTCCTACGAGCAGTACTTC. This sequence joins TRBV7-6 and TRBJ2-7, with D perhaps matching TRBD2 (5 bases). Germline loops: CDR1 SGHVS, CDR2 FNYEAQ. The CDR3 is 16 amino acids. The ends were cut back, 7 bases at V and 1 base at J, with 20 bases in the middle.

J is TRBJ2-7 and V is TRBV19; D is possibly TRBD2 (5 bases). The CDR3 contains 15 residues. V was cut by 5 bases and J by 2 bases, with 16 bases left in between. Germline V gives CDR1 LNHDA, CDR2 SQIVND (reference sequence). The CDR3 spells CASSPSGGFAYEQYF. The CDR3 nucleotides read TGTGCCAGTAGTCCCAGTGGAGGTTTCGCCTACGAGCAGTACTTC.

This clone was seen only a few times. DNA of the CDR3: TGTGCCAGCAGCCGGGGACAGGGGGCTGGGAGCTATGGCTACACCTTC. This sequence encodes CASSRGQGAGSYGYTF. The chain employs TRBV3-1 (or the pseudogene TRBV3-2) and TRBJ1-2; 12 nucleotides match TRBD1. The V segment lost 4 bases and the J segment 4 bases; nucleotides outside the gene matches: 7. Per germline, CDR1 LGHDT and CDR2 YNNKEL (reference sequence). The CDR3 covers 16 residues.

J is TRBJ2-1 and V is TRBV6-1; 7 bases fit TRBD2. This CDR3 comprises 19 residues. The V gene's germline CDR1 is MNHNS and CDR2 SASEGT. The trim removed 0 bases at V and 7 bases at J, leaving 18 bases unmatched. In nucleotides, the CDR3 is TGTGCCAGCAGTGAAGCGCTGGGGGTAGCGGGTGGTTCGCGGAATGAGCAGTTCTTC. It translates to CASSEALGVAGGSRNEQFF.

V and J are TRBV2 and TRBJ1-6, with 11 bases lining up with TRBD1. The germline gives CDR1 SNHLY, CDR2 FYNNEI. The V gene end was trimmed by 6 bases and the J gene end by 0 bases; junction bases not matched to a gene: 7. The CDR3 contains 18 residues. This CDR3 reads CASRAGTGGGSYNSPLHF. The DNA for the CDR3 is TGTGCCAGCAGGGCCGGGACAGGGGGAGGCTCCTATAATTCACCCCTCCACTTT.

The V call is TRBV2, the J call TRBJ2-7, with 9 bases identical to TRBD1. Trimming cost V 2 bases and J 2 bases; bases outside gene matches: 4. Germline assignment: CDR1 SNHLY and CDR2 FYNNEI. This CDR3 comprises 15 residues. The chain's CDR3 is CASSEWGDRAYEQYF. CDR3 in DNA: TGTGCCAGCAGTGAATGGGGGGACAGGGCCTACGAGCAGTACTTC.

The chain couples TRBV9 to TRBJ1-4; a possible D gene is TRBD1 (5 bases). The CDR3 has 16 residues. Germline-derived CDR1 and CDR2 are SGDLS and YYNGEE. V was shortened by 0 bases and J by 1 base, with 10 bases between the two germline ends. The chain's CDR3 is CASSVGGGLTNEKLFF. CDR3 nucleotide sequence: TGTGCCAGCAGCGTAGGTGGGGGGTTAACTAATGAAAAACTGTTTTTT. The full variable domain, with the rest looked up from reference TRBV9 and TRBJ1-4, is DSGVTQTPKHLITATGQRVTLRCSPRSGDLSVYWYQQSLDQGLQFLIQYYNGEERAKGNILERFSAQQFPDLHSELNLSSLELGDSALYFCASSVGGGLTNEKLFFGSGTQLSVL.

The J gene is TRBJ2-6, the V gene TRBV27, with D unclear. Germline CDR1 MNHEY, CDR2 SMNVEV (reference sequence). Trimming pared 5 bases from V and 0 bases from J, leaving 5 bases between. This CDR3 is 14 amino acids long. The CDR3 reads CASSHSSGANVLTF. The CDR3 DNA reads as TGTGCCAGCAGTCACAGCTCTGGGGCCAACGTCCTGACTTTC.

This clone was seen a single time. The rearrangement joins TRBV28 to TRBJ1-2; D remains unclear. CDR3 size: 16 residues. The ends were cut back, 4 bases at V and 2 bases at J, with 17 bases in the middle. Germline V CDR1 and CDR2: MDHEN, SYDVKM. CDR3 in amino acids: CASSSDLLQANYGYTF. CDR3 DNA: TGTGCCAGCAGTTCAGACCTCCTCCAAGCCAACTATGGCTACACCTTC.

This clone was seen once. The chain is built from TRBV28 and TRBJ1-2, with D possibly being TRBD1 (5 bases). V was shortened by 5 bases and J by 8 bases, with 21 bases between the two germline ends. The CDR3 sequence is 15 residues long. The germline V gene encodes CDR1 MDHEN and CDR2 SYDVKM. The CDR3 loop reads CASSAAGTLNNGYTF. The CDR3 nucleotides are TGTGCCAGCAGTGCGGCCGGGACCCTGAATAACGGCTACACCTTC.

CDR3 loop: CASSLEGGAGVEQYF. The CDR3 nucleotides read TGCGCCAGCAGCTTGGAAGGGGGCGCTGGCGTCGAGCAGTACTTC. The V gene is TRBV5-1, the J gene TRBJ2-7; TRBD1 matches 7 bases. The CDR3 consists of 15 residues. Germline trimming cut 0 bases from V and 6 bases from J; bases unmatched to any gene: 9. Germline CDR1 reads SGHRS; CDR2 reads YFSETQ.